This T cell receptor beta chain emerged from a study of T cells in Graves' hyperthyroidism and ophthalmopathy. V lost 2 bases and J lost 5; bases outside the gene matches: 7. CDR1 is WNHNN and CDR2 is SYGVQD in the germline V gene (reference sequence). The CDR3 covers 15 residues. The investigators amplified TCR beta CDR3 regions from RNA transcripts. Primed by the HTBI set, a first-round RT-PCR was run on the TCR CDR3. TCRdb reprocessed the multiplex PCR reads via MiXCR and lists one record per CDR3 protein. The sample contains some 500,000 distinct CDR3 sequences, 14% of which appear only once. The sample consisted of blood. The chain is built from TRBV10-1 and TRBJ2-7; 9 bases match TRBD2. The sequence was collected from a woman aged 18-29 years with Graves' hyperthyroidism. The CDR3 reads CASSEPGSGSHEQYF. For the CDR3, the DNA is TGCGCCAGCAGTGAGCCGGGTAGCGGGAGCCACGAGCAGTACTTC.